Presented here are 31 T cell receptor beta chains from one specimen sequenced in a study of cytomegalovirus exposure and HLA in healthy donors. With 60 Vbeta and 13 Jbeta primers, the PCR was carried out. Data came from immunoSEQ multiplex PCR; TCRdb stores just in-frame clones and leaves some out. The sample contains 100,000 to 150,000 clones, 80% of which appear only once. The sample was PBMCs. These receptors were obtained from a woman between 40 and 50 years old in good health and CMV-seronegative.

The CDR3 sequence is CASSPQTSVQETQYF. The CDR3 coding sequence is TGTGCCAGTAGTCCCCAGACTAGTGTCCAAGAGACCCAGTACTTC. The chain employs TRBV19 and TRBJ2-5, with a weak D call TRBD2 (6 bases). Trimming took 5 bases from V and 1 from J, leaving 14 bases between them. The germline gives CDR1 LNHDA, CDR2 SQIVND (reference sequence). The CDR3 runs to 15 residues. The full variable domain, in which reference TRBV19 and TRBJ2-5 provide the parts outside the CDR3, is DGGITQSPKYLFRKEGQNVTLSCEQNLNHDAMYWYRQDPGQGLRLIYYSQIVNDFQKGDIAEGYSVSREKKESFPLTVTSAQKNPTAFYLCASSPQTSVQETQYFGPGTRLLVL.

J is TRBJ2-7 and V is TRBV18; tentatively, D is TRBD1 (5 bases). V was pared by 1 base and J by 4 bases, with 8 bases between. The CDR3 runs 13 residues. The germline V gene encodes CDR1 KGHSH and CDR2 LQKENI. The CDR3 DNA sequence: TGTGCCAGCTCACCACAGGGGATATACGAGCAGTACTTC. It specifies CASSPQGIYEQYF.

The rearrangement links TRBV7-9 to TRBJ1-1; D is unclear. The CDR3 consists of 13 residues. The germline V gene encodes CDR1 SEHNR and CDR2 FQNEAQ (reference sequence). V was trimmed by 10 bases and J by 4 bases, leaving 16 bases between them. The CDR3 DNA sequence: TGTGCCACTGGATGGAGTTCCGGCACTGAAGCTTTCTTT. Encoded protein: CATGWSSGTEAFF.

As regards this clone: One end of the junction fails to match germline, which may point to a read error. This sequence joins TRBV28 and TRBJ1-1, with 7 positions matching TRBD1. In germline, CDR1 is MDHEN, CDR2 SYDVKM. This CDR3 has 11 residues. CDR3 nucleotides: TGTGCCAGCAGTTGGGGTGGACAGGCCAATTTT. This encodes CASSWGGQANF.

This chain's CDR3 is CASSGQGTFNEKLFF. The DNA for the CDR3 is TGTGCCAGCAGTGGACAGGGGACCTTTAATGAAAAACTGTTTTTT. This chain joins TRBV2 and TRBJ1-4, with TRBD1 matching 8 bases. The germline gives CDR1 SNHLY, CDR2 FYNNEI. Losses at the gene ends were 4 bases for V and 4 bases for J; bases not matched to a gene: 5. The CDR3 length is 15 residues.

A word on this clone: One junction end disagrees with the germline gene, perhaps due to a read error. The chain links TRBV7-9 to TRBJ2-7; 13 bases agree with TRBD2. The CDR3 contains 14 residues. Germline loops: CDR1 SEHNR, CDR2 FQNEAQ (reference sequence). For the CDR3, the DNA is TGTTCCAGCAGCCCCGGGGGACTAGCGGGAGAGCAGTACTTC. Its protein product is CSSSPGGLAGEQYF.

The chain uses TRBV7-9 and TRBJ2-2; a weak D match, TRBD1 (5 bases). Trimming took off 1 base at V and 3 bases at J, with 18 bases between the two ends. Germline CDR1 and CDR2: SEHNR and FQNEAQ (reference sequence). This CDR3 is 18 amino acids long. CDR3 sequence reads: CASSLVRGHYGDTGELFF. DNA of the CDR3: TGTGCCAGCAGCTTAGTTAGGGGCCACTATGGGGACACCGGGGAGCTGTTTTTT.

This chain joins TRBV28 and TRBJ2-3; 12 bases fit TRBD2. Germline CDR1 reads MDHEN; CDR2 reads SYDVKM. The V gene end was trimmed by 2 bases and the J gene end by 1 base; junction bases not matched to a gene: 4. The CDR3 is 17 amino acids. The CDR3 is CASSLGLAGGGTDTQYF. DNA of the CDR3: TGTGCCAGCAGTTTAGGGCTAGCGGGAGGGGGCACAGATACGCAGTATTTT.

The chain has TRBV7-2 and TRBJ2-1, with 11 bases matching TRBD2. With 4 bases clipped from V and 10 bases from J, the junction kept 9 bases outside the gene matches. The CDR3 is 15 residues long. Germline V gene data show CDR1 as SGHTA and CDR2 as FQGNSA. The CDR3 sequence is CASSSTSGSFMEQFF. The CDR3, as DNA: TGTGCCAGCAGCTCTACTAGCGGGAGTTTTATGGAGCAGTTCTTC.

In nucleotides, the CDR3 is TGTGCCAGCATGTTCGGGCGACAGGGTGGGAACACCATATATTTT. This codes for CASMFGRQGGNTIYF. The V call is TRBV2, the J call TRBJ1-3, with TRBD1 matching 7 bases. In germline, CDR1 is SNHLY, CDR2 FYNNEI. J gave up 7 bases and V 7 bases, and 13 bases lay outside the gene matches. The CDR3 runs to 15 residues.

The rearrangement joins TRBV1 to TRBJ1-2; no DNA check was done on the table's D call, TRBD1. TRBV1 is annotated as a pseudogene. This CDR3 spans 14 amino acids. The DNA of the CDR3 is TGCACCAGCAGCCGGACAGGGCGTCCCTATGGCTACACCTTC. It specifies CTSSRTGRPYGYTF.

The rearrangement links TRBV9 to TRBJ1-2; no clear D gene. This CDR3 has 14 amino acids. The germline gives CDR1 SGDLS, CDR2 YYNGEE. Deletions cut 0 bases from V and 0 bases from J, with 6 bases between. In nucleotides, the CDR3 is TGTGCCAGCAGCGTAGGAGGTTCTAACTATGGCTACACCTTC. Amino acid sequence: CASSVGGSNYGYTF. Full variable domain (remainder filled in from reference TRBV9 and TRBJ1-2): DSGVTQTPKHLITATGQRVTLRCSPRSGDLSVYWYQQSLDQGLQFLIQYYNGEERAKGNILERFSAQQFPDLHSELNLSSLELGDSALYFCASSVGGSNYGYTFGSGTRLTVV.

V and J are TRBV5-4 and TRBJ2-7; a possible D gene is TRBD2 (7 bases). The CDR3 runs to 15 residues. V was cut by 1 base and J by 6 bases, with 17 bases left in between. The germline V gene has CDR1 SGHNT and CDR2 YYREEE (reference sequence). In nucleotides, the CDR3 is TGTGCCAGCAGCTTGCCCGCCGCCGGGGGGCTCGAGCAGTACTTC. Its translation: CASSLPAAGGLEQYF.

The CDR3 DNA reads as TGTGCCAGCAGCCCCCAGGGTGTAGCGGGAGGGTACGAGCAGTACTTC. It translates to CASSPQGVAGGYEQYF. The chain uses TRBV9 and TRBJ2-7; 11 bases fit TRBD2. The CDR3 spans 16 residues. V trimming: 4 bases; J trimming: 4 bases; junction bases outside the gene matches: 10. Germline lookup yields CDR1 SGDLS and CDR2 YYNGEE.

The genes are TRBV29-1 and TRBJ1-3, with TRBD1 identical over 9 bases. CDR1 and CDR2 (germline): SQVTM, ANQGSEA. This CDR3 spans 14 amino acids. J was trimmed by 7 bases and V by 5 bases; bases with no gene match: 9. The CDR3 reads CSVRPQGAINTIYF. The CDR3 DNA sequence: TGCAGCGTTCGTCCACAGGGGGCTATTAACACCATATATTTT.

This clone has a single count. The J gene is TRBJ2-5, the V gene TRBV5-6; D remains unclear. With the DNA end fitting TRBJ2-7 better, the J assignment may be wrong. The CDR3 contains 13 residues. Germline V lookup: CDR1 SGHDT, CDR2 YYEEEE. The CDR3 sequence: CASSLPPSYEQYF. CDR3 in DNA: TGTGCCAGCAGCTTGCCCCCCTCCTACGAGCAGTACTTC.

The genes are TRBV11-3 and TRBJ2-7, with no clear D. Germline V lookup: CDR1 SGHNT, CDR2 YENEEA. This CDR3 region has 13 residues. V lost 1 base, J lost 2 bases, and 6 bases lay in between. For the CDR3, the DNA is TGTGCCAGCAGCTTAGTCACTACCTACGAGCAGTACTTC. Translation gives CASSLVTTYEQYF.

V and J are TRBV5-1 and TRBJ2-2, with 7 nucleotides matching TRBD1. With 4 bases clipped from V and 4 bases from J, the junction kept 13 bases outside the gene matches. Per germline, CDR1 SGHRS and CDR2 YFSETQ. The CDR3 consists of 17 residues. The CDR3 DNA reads TGCGCCAGCAGCCGACAGCCTAGACAGGGAAGCACCGGGGAGCTGTTTTTT. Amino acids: CASSRQPRQGSTGELFF.

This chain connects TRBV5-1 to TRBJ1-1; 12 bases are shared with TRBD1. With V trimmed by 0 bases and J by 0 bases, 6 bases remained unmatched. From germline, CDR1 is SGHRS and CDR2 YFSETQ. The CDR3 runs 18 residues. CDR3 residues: CASSLAGQGATMNTEAFF. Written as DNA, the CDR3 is TGCGCCAGCAGCTTGGCGGGACAGGGGGCTACCATGAACACTGAAGCTTTCTTT.

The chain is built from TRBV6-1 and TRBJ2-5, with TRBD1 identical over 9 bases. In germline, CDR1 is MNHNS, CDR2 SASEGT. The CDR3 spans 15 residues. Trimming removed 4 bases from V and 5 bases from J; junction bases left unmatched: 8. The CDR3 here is CASSGWTGADETQYF. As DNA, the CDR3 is TGTGCCAGCAGTGGATGGACAGGGGCGGATGAGACCCAGTACTTC.

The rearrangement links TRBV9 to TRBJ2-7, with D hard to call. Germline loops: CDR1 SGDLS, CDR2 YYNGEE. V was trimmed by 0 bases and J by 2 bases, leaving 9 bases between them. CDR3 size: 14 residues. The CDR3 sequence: CASSVGPSAYEQYF. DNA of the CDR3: TGTGCCAGCAGCGTAGGGCCGTCCGCCTACGAGCAGTACTTC.

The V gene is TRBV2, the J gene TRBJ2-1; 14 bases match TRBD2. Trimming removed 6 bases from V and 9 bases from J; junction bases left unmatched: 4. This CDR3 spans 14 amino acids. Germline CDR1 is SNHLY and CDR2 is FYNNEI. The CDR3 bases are TGTGCCAGCAGCCTCGGACTAGCGGGGGGTGAGCAGTTCTTC. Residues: CASSLGLAGGEQFF. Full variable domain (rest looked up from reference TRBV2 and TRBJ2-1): EPEVTQTPSHQVTQMGQEVILRCVPISNHLYFYWYRQILGQKVEFLVSFYNNEISEKSEIFDDQFSVERPDGSNFTLKIRSTKLEDSAMYFCASSLGLAGGEQFFGPGTRLTVL.

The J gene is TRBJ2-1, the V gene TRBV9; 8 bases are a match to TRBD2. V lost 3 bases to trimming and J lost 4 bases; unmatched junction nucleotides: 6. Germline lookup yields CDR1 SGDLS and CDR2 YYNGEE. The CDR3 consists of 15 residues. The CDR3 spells CASSEGAGGYNEQFF. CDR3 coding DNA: TGTGCCAGCAGCGAAGGTGCGGGAGGATACAATGAGCAGTTCTTC.

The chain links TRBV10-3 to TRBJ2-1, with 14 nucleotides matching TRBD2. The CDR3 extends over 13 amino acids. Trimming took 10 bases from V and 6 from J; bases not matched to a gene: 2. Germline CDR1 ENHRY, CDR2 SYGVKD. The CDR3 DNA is TGTGCCACGGGACTAGCGGGAGCCAATGAGCAGTTCTTC. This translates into CATGLAGANEQFF.

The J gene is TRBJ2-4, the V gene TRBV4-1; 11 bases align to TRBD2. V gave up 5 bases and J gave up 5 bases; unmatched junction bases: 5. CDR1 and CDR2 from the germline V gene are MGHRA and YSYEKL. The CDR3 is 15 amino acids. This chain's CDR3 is CASSGLAGGENIQYF. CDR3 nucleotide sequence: TGCGCCAGCAGCGGGCTAGCGGGGGGAGAAAACATTCAGTACTTC.

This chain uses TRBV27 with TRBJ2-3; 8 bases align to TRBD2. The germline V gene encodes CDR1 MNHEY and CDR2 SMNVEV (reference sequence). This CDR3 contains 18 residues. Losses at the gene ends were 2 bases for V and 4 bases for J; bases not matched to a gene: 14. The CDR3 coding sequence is TGTGCCAGCAGTTTAAGGGTCCCCCGGGGGGGCCTCCCAGATACGCAGTATTTT. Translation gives CASSLRVPRGGLPDTQYF.

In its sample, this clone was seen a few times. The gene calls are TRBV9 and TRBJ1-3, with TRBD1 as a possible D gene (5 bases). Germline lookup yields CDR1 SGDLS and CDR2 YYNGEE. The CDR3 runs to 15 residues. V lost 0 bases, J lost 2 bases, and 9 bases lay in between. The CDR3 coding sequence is TGTGCCAGCAGCGTAGCGGGGGGACCTGGAAACACCATATATTTT. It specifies CASSVAGGPGNTIYF.

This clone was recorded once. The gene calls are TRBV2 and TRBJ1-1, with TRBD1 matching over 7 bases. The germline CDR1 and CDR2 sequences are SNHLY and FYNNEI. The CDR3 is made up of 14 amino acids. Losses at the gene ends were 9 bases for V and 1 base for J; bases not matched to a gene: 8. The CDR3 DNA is TGTGCCAGTCAACCGGACAGGTCGAACACTGAAGCTTTCTTT. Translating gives CASQPDRSNTEAFF.

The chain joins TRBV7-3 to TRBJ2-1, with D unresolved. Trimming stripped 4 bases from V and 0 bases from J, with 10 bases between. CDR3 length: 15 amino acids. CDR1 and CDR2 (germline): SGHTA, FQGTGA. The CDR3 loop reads CASSSHSNSYNEQFF. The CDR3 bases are TGTGCCAGCAGCTCCCACTCGAACTCCTACAATGAGCAGTTCTTC.

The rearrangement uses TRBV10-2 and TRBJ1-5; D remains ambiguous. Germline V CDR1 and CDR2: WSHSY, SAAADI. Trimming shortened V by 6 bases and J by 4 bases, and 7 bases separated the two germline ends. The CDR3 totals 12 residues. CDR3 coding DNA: TGCGCCAGCAGCTTACTTAATCAGCCCCAGCATTTT. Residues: CASSLLNQPQHF.

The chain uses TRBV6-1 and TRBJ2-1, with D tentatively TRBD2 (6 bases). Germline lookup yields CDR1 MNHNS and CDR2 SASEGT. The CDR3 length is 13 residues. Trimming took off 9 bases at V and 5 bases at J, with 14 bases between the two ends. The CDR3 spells CASGNGGNNEQFF. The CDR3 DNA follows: TGTGCCAGTGGGAACGGAGGGAACAATGAGCAGTTCTTC.